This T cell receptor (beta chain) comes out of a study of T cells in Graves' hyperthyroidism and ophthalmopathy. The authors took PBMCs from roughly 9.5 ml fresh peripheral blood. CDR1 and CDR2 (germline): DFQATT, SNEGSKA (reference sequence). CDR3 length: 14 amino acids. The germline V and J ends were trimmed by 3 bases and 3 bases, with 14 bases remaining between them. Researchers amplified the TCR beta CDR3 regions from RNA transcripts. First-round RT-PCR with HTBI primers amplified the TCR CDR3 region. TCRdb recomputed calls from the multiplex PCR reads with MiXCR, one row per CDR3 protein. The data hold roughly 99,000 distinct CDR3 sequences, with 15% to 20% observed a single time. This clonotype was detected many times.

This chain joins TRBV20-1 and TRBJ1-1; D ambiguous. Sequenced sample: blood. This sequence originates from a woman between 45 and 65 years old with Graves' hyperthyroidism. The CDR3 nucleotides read TGCAGTGCTAGCTACGGGGTGAGGGACACTGAAGCTTTCTTT. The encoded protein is CSASYGVRDTEAFF.